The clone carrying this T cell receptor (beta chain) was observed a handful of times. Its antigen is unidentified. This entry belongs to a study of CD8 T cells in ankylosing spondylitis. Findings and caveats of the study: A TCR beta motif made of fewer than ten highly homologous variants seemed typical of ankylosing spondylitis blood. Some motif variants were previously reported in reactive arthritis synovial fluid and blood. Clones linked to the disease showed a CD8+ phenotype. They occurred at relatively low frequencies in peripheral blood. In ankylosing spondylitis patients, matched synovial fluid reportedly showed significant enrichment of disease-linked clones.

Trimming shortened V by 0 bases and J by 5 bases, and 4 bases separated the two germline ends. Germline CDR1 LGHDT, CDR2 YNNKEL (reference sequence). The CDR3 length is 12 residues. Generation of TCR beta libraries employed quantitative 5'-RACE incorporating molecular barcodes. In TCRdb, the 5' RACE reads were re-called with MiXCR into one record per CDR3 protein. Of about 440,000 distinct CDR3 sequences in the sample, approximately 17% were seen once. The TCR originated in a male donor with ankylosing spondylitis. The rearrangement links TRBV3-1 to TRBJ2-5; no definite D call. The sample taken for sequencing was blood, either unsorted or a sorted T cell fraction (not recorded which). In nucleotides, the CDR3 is TGTGCCAGCAGCCAAGACTTGGAGACCCAGTACTTC. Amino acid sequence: CASSQDLETQYF.